The rows below give T cell receptor beta chains drawn from one sample of a study of blood T cell repertoires in COVID-19. The protocol was immunoSEQ multiplex PCR, while the TCRdb copy is restricted to in-frame clones and leaves out a portion. Of under 250,000 clones listed, roughly 84% are singletons. The sample comprised peripheral blood. The source is a woman aged 40 to 49 who had recovered from COVID-19. Both conserved end residues are part of each CDR3. A D gene is named only where the DNA matches it firmly. Some rows have no size entry. The others give once, few or many, or a class for an expanded clone.

v_call,d_call,clone_size,j_call,cdr3_aa,cdr3_nt
TRBV3-1/TRBV3-2,.,.,TRBJ1-4,CASSHNPGSNEKLFF,TGTGCCAGCAGCCACAATCCCGGGAGTAATGAAAAACTGTTTTTT
TRBV5-4,.,.,TRBJ1-4,CASSLFRESNEKLFF,TGTGCCAGCAGCTTGTTCCGAGAGTCTAATGAAAAACTGTTTTTT
TRBV5-1,TRBD1,once,TRBJ2-7,CASSTGQGGEQYF,TGCGCCAGCAGCACGGGACAGGGGGGCGAGCAGTACTTC
TRBV3-1/TRBV3-2,.,.,TRBJ1-2,CASSLANYGYTF,TGTGCCAGCAGCCTAGCTAACTATGGCTACACCTTC
TRBV21-1,.,.,TRBJ2-4,CASSNRDRGAAKNIQYF,TGTGCCAGCAGCAACCGGGACAGGGGGGCAGCCAAAAACATTCAGTACTTC
TRBV6-4,.,few,TRBJ1-5,CASSPGEGGAQHF,TGTGCCAGCAGCCCCGGGGAGGGGGGAGCCCAGCATTTT
TRBV19,TRBD1,once,TRBJ1-6,CASSIVGDRNSPLHF,TGTGCCAGTAGTATAGTAGGGGACAGGAATTCACCCCTCCACTTT
TRBV5-1,.,.,TRBJ1-4,CASSLGPGEKLFF,TGCGCCAGCAGCTTGGGTCCGGGTGAAAAACTGTTTTTT
TRBV5-1,.,.,TRBJ2-3,CASSAPSTDTQYF,TGCGCCAGCAGCGCGCCTAGCACAGATACGCAGTATTTT
TRBV2,.,.,TRBJ1-6,CASRKGSDLNSPLHF,TGTGCCAGCAGGAAGGGGTCAGACCTTAATTCACCCCTCCACTTT
TRBV6-6,TRBD2,.,TRBJ2-5,CASKGASGKTQYF,TGTGCCAGCAAGGGGGCTAGCGGGAAGACCCAGTACTTC
TRBV4-1,.,.,TRBJ2-1,CASSQDYQGNNEQFF,TGCGCCAGCAGCCAAGATTACCAGGGCAACAATGAGCAGTTCTTC
TRBV7-9,TRBD1,few,TRBJ2-2,CASSPRGQGGELFF,TGTGCCAGCAGCCCGAGGGGGCAGGGCGGGGAGCTGTTTTTT
TRBV3-1/TRBV3-2,TRBD2,.,TRBJ2-1,CASSHSSGGLGEQFF,TGTGCCAGCAGCCACTCTAGCGGGGGGCTGGGTGAGCAGTTCTTC
TRBV5-4,.,.,TRBJ2-7,CASSLGQGRIYEQYF,TGTGCCAGCAGCTTGGGGCAGGGGAGAATCTACGAGCAGTACTTC
TRBV7-9,TRBD1,.,TRBJ1-3,CASSAGTGLNGNTIYF,TGTGCCAGCAGCGCCGGGACAGGGCTTAATGGAAACACCATATATTTT